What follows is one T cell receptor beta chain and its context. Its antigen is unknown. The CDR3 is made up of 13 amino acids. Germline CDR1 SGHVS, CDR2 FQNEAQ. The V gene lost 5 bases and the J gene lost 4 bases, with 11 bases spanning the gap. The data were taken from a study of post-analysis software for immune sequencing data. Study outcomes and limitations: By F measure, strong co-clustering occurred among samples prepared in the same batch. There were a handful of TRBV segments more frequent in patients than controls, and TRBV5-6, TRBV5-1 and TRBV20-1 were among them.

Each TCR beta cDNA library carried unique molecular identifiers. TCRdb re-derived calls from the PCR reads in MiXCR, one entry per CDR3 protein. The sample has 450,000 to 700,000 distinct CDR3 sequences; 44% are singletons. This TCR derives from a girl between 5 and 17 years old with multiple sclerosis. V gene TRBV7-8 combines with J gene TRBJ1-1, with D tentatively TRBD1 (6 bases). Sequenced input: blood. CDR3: CASSTRTVTEAFF. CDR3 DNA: TGTGCCAGCAGCACCCGGACAGTCACTGAAGCTTTCTTT. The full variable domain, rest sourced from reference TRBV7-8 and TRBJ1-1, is GAGVSQSPRYKVAKRGQDVALRCDPISGHVSLFWYQQALGQGPEFLTYFQNEAQLDKSGLPSDRFFAERPEGSVSTLKIQRTQQEDSAVYLCASSTRTVTEAFFGQGTRLTVV.